These T cell receptor beta chains were read from a single sample in a study of T cells in Graves' hyperthyroidism and ophthalmopathy. TCRdb re-called the multiplex PCR reads with MiXCR, one entry per CDR3 protein. There are about 360,000 distinct CDR3 sequences in the sample; 13% occur only once, and roughly 8.3% lies in the top ten. Sequencing used blood. The receptors were sampled from a woman aged 18-30 years with Graves' hyperthyroidism. Each CDR3 is given with its conserved first and last residue. A D gene is named only where the DNA matches it firmly. A clone size is listed for some rows: how often the clone was seen (once, few, many), or a class if it is expanded.

V gene	clone size	D gene	J gene	CDR3 DNA	CDR3 protein
TRBV29-1	-	TRBD1	TRBJ1-1	TGCAGCGTTGGACAGGGCGCGATGAACACTGGAGCTTTCTTT	CSVGQGAMNTGAFF
TRBV24-1	many	-	TRBJ1-2	TGTGCCACCAGTAGGGGCCAGAGGTATGGCTACACCTTC	CATSRGQRYGYTF
TRBV5-1	many	-	TRBJ2-7	TGCGCCAGCAGCTTGGCCAGCGGCAGGGGCTACGAGCAGTACTTC	CASSLASGRGYEQYF
TRBV10-3	few	-	TRBJ2-3	TGTGCCATCAGAGTCAATAGCGGCCTCACAGATACGCAGTATTTT	CAIRVNSGLTDTQYF
TRBV19	-	-	TRBJ1-3	TGTGCCAGTGCATTCAGTGGGTTTTCCGGAAACACCATATATTTT	CASAFSGFSGNTIYF
TRBV14	few	TRBD2	TRBJ2-1	TGTGCCAGCAGCCGATTTGCGGGATTAGCGGGAGATCCCAATGAGCAGTTCTTC	CASSRFAGLAGDPNEQFF
TRBV5-1	few	-	TRBJ1-5	TGCGCCAGCAGTGGAGGGGCCCCTAATCAGCCCCAGCATTTT	CASSGGAPNQPQHF
TRBV5-8	many	TRBD1	TRBJ2-1	TGTGCCAGCAGCTTGCGGACAGGGGCCCACAATGAGCAGTTCTTC	CASSLRTGAHNEQFF
TRBV28	many	TRBD1	TRBJ1-2	TGTGCCAGCAGTGACAGGGGCCTCTCCTATGGCTACACCTTC	CASSDRGLSYGYTF
TRBV19	-	TRBD2	TRBJ2-7	TGTGCCAGTAGTATAGCTAGCGGAACAACCTACGAGCAGTACTTC	CASSIASGTTYEQYF
TRBV7-8	many	TRBD1	TRBJ2-5	TGTGCCAGCAGCCTTCCGACAGGGGGGCAAGAGACCCAGTACTTC	CASSLPTGGQETQYF
TRBV7-9	-	-	TRBJ2-3	TGTGCCAGCAGCTTCGAAAGGTACACAGATACGCAGTATTTT	CASSFERYTDTQYF
TRBV3-1	-	TRBD1	TRBJ1-3	TGTGCCAGCAGCCAACCACAGGGGGCGGGTGGAAACACCATATATTTT	CASSQPQGAGGNTIYF
TRBV19	-	-	TRBJ1-5	TGTGCCAGTAGTATCCTCAATCCAGCCGATCAGCCCCAGCATTTT	CASSILNPADQPQHF
TRBV30	-	TRBD1	TRBJ2-6	TGTGCCTGGAGTAACGGACAGGGATTGAGCTCTGGGGCCAACGTCCTGACTTTC	CAWSNGQGLSSGANVLTF
TRBV20-1	many	-	TRBJ2-7	TGCAGTGCTAGAGATCGAGGTGGACTCTACGAGCAGTACTTC	CSARDRGGLYEQYF
TRBV11-2	many	-	TRBJ2-1	TGTGCCAGCAGCTTTTCCGACGGGGGCGATGAGCAGTTCTTC	CASSFSDGGDEQFF
TRBV7-9	many	-	TRBJ1-2	TGTGCCAGCAGCTTATTAGGAAACTATGGCTACACCTTC	CASSLLGNYGYTF
TRBV3-1	many	-	TRBJ2-3	TGTGCCAGCAGCCCACCGGGGGATACGCAGTATTTT	CASSPPGDTQYF
TRBV2	many	-	TRBJ2-4	TGTGCCAGCAGTGGGACAGTAAACATTCAGTACTTC	CASSGTVNIQYF
TRBV10-3	few	TRBD1	TRBJ1-1	TGTGCCACACAAGGCCTTGGACAGGGGAGGACTGAAGCTTTCTTT	CATQGLGQGRTEAFF
TRBV7-9	many	-	TRBJ2-2	TGTGCCAGCAGCTTAGACCGGCGTCTCCCGGTCGCCGGGGAGCTGTTTTTT	CASSLDRRLPVAGELFF
TRBV11-2	many	TRBD1	TRBJ1-1	TGTGCCAGCAGCCCTACAGGGGAGAAAACTGAAGCTTTCTTT	CASSPTGEKTEAFF
TRBV7-3	many	-	TRBJ2-3	TGTGCCAGCAGCTCAGGACGGGACGATACGCAGTATTTT	CASSSGRDDTQYF
TRBV9	many	-	TRBJ2-7	TGTGCCAGCAGCGTAGCCGGGGGCCCTTCAACCTACGAGCAGTACTTC	CASSVAGGPSTYEQYF